The 22 T cell receptor beta chains below were found in one sample sequenced in a study of vaccination and CD4 T cells after COVID-19 (dated by TCRdb to the early 2020s). The sample's treatment or condition label, in plain terms: approximately nine-day PBMC culture with coronavirus spike peptide pools or control peptides (ViraFEST assay). To prepare the library, PCR was applied. Sequencing relied on an Illumina iSeq 100. DNA from cultured CD4+ T cells underwent TCR sequencing with the Oncomine TCR Beta short-read assay at the Johns Hopkins FTIC core. TCRdb applied fastp at Q25 and MiXCR to the public reads, then kept only in-frame beta chains. Rows matching on CDR3 protein sequence are summarized as one entry with the most common DNA and genes. Across this sample there are a few thousand distinct CDR3 sequences, with over 30% seen only once. The biggest ten clones account for approximately 33% of the sample.

No antigen is known for these receptors. The source material was CD4+ T cells from blood, cultured in vitro, sampled after SARS-CoV-2 vaccination. These receptors came from a human donor who had recovered from COVID-19.

This sequence joins TRBV2 and TRBJ1-1, with D possibly being TRBD1 (6 bases). Per the germline V gene, CDR1 is SNHLY and CDR2 is FYNNEI. The CDR3 length is 15 residues. Trimming shortened V by 1 base and J by 0 bases, and 9 bases separated the two germline ends. The CDR3 bases are TGTGCCAGCAGTGAAGGGGGGCTTCTGAACACTGAAGCTTTCTTT. Amino acids: CASSEGGLLNTEAFF. Drawing the rest from reference TRBV2 and TRBJ1-1, the complete variable domain is EPEVTQTPSHQVTQMGQEVILRCVPISNHLYFYWYRQILGQKVEFLVSFYNNEISEKSEIFDDQFSVERPDGSNFTLKIRSTKLEDSAMYFCASSEGGLLNTEAFFGQGTRLTVV.

The chain combines TRBV28 with TRBJ2-3; 9 bases are a match to TRBD1. Trimming removed 2 bases from V and 4 bases from J; junction bases left unmatched: 4. Per germline, CDR1 MDHEN and CDR2 SYDVKM. The CDR3 sequence is 15 residues long. As DNA, the CDR3 is TGTGCCAGCAGTTTAGTCGACAGGGGGGCAGATACGCAGTATTTT. This encodes CASSLVDRGADTQYF.

The chain carries TRBV6-2 or TRBV6-3 and TRBJ2-2, with D uncertain. Germline V gives CDR1 MNHEY, CDR2 SVGEGT. V shed 4 bases and J shed 4 bases, with 19 bases lying between them. The CDR3 spans 17 residues. The CDR3 loop is CASSSLRFRARTGELFF. CDR3 nucleotide sequence: TGTGCCAGCAGTTCCCTCAGGTTTAGGGCCCGCACCGGGGAGCTGTTTTTT.

The chain has TRBV21-1 and TRBJ1-2. TRBV21-1 is deemed a pseudogene. The CDR3 is 10 amino acids. CDR3 sequence: CASTHYGYTF. DNA of the CDR3: TGTGCCAGCACGCACTATGGCTACACCTTC.

The table lists this clonotype with a few counts. An end of the junction differs from the germline gene, which may be a read error. The chain uses TRBV7-9 and TRBJ2-2; possibly TRBD1 for D (5 bases). The CDR3 is 13 residues long. From germline, CDR1 is SEHNR and CDR2 FQNEAQ (reference sequence). The CDR3 region is CASSLGASGELFF. The CDR3 region has the DNA TGTGCCAGCAGTTTAGGGGCGTCCGGGGAGCTGTTTTTT.

The chain combines TRBV27 with TRBJ2-7, with TRBD2 matching 10 bases. V trimming: 2 bases; J trimming: 4 bases; junction bases outside the gene matches: 11. Germline values: CDR1 MNHEY, CDR2 SMNVEV (reference sequence). This CDR3 is 17 amino acids long. CDR3 coding DNA: TGTGCCAGCAGTTTAAAGGCGTCGACTAGCGGGCCATACGAGCAGTACTTC. Protein sequence: CASSLKASTSGPYEQYF.

This chain connects TRBV4-2 to TRBJ2-1; the D is unclear. The length of the CDR3 is 15 residues. Trimming pared 0 bases from V and 3 bases from J, leaving 9 bases between. Germline V gene sequence: CDR1 LGHNA, CDR2 YNFKEQ. The CDR3 bases are TGTGCCAGCAGCCAAGATGAGATGGTCTACAATGAGCAGTTCTTC. Translating it yields CASSQDEMVYNEQFF.

This clonotype was recorded a few times. The V and J genes are TRBV7-8 and TRBJ1-5; D perhaps matches TRBD1 (5 bases). The CDR3 length is 16 residues. Trimming took 10 bases from V and 1 from J, leaving 20 bases between them. Germline-derived CDR1 and CDR2 are SGHVS and FQNEAQ. CDR3 in DNA: TGTGCCACCTTGGAGGGGAATATGCCGAGCAATCAGCCCCAGCATTTT. This gives the protein CATLEGNMPSNQPQHF.

Only a few counts were recorded for this clonotype. The rearrangement links TRBV27 to TRBJ2-5, with TRBD1 matching 8 bases. There are 17 residues in the CDR3. V was pared by 5 bases and J by 5 bases, with 16 bases of the junction left unmatched. CDR1 and CDR2 (germline): MNHEY, SMNVEV (reference sequence). The chain's CDR3 is CASSPLLWTGLGETQYF. The CDR3 DNA reads as TGTGCCAGCAGTCCGCTACTCTGGACAGGGCTTGGGGAGACCCAGTACTTC.

The chain links TRBV20-1 to TRBJ2-1; D may be TRBD1 (6 bases). The CDR3 loop spans 14 amino acids. Germline CDR1 is DFQATT and CDR2 is SNEGSKA (reference sequence). Trimming took off 5 bases at V and 0 bases at J, with 11 bases between the two ends. In DNA, the CDR3 is TGCAGTGCTCCCCGGGACATCTCCTACAATGAGCAGTTCTTC. Its translation is CSAPRDISYNEQFF.

The CDR3 region is CASSSGGRGTDTQYF. The CDR3 coding sequence is TGTGCCAGCAGCTCTGGGGGGAGGGGAACAGATACGCAGTATTTT. The J gene is TRBJ2-3, the V gene TRBV25-1; the match to TRBD2 covers 7 bases. In germline, CDR1 is MGHDK, CDR2 SYGVNS. The length of the CDR3 is 15 residues. V trimming: 6 bases; J trimming: 3 bases; junction bases outside the gene matches: 9.

The chain couples TRBV20-1 to TRBJ1-6; D not certain. Trimming removed 4 bases at V and 4 bases at J, with 14 bases between. There are 15 residues in the CDR3. The V gene's germline CDR1 is DFQATT and CDR2 SNEGSKA (reference sequence). CDR3 loop: CSATDRVLYNSPLHF. The CDR3 DNA is TGCAGTGCTACGGACCGAGTTCTTTATAATTCACCCCTCCACTTT.

The chain recombines TRBV6-2 or TRBV6-3 with TRBJ2-1, with D uncertain. Looked up from germline, CDR1 is MNHEY and CDR2 is SVGEGT. The CDR3 consists of 12 residues. Trimming left V 6 bases short and J 1 base short, with 4 bases between. The CDR3, as DNA: TGTGCCAGCAGCCTATCCTACAATGAGCAGTTCTTC. Its protein is CASSLSYNEQFF.

Only a few counts were recorded for this clonotype. V gene TRBV20-1 combines with J gene TRBJ1-1; 7 positions agree with TRBD1. Germline assignment: CDR1 DFQATT and CDR2 SNEGSKA (reference sequence). This CDR3 spans 18 amino acids. V shed 3 bases and J 5 bases; nucleotides not matched to a gene: 21. This chain's CDR3 is CSARTSVRTGPLGTEAFF. DNA for the CDR3: TGCAGTGCTAGGACTTCCGTTCGGACAGGCCCCTTGGGGACTGAAGCTTTCTTT.

This clonotype occurred a few times. The chain couples TRBV7-8 to TRBJ2-3; TRBD2 might be the D (6 bases). This CDR3 comprises 14 residues. V dropped 1 base and J dropped 2 bases, with 7 bases sitting between them. Looked up from germline, CDR1 is SGHVS and CDR2 is FQNEAQ. The CDR3 DNA is TGTGCCAGCAGCTTAGGGGGACTCACAGATACGCAGTATTTT. This codes for CASSLGGLTDTQYF.

This clonotype occurred a few times. The V call is TRBV7-9, the J call TRBJ1-1; D is possibly TRBD1 (6 bases). The CDR3 sequence is 21 residues long. V was clipped by 2 bases and J by 5 bases, with 33 bases between them. Germline assignment: CDR1 SEHNR and CDR2 FQNEAQ (reference sequence). The CDR3 bases are TGTGCCAGCAGCTTAAGAACAGGGTTAGGGAGCGCAACGGGGGTCGGAACTGAAGCTTTCTTT. It encodes CASSLRTGLGSATGVGTEAFF. Drawing the rest from reference TRBV7-9 and TRBJ1-1, the complete variable domain is DTGVSQNPRHKITKRGQNVTFRCDPISEHNRLYWYRQTLGQGPEFLTYFQNEAQLEKSRLLSDRFSAERPKGSFSTLEIQRTEQGDSAMYLCASSLRTGLGSATGVGTEAFFGQGTRLTVV.

The genes are TRBV6-1 and TRBJ1-1, with a possible D match to TRBD1 (5 bases). V lost 5 bases and J 4 bases, leaving 17 bases between the germline ends. Germline V gene sequence: CDR1 MNHNS, CDR2 SASEGT. The CDR3 is 15 residues long. The CDR3 sequence: CASSLRLGGGTEAFF. In DNA, the CDR3 is TGTGCCAGCAGTCTTCGTCTGGGGGGGGGCACTGAAGCTTTCTTT.

The chain joins TRBV5-1 to TRBJ2-1; TRBD2 is a possible D gene (6 bases). This CDR3 contains 13 residues. The germline CDR1 and CDR2 sequences are SGHRS and YFSETQ. Trimming took 4 bases from V and 7 from J, leaving 12 bases between them. CDR3 in amino acids: CASSLGGLNEQFF. CDR3 DNA: TGCGCCAGCAGCCTCGGAGGGTTAAATGAGCAGTTCTTC.

V and J are TRBV2 and TRBJ1-5, with 8 bases matching TRBD1. The CDR3 has 14 amino acids. The J segment lost 1 base and the V segment lost 6 bases, leaving 2 bases of the junction unmatched. Germline V gives CDR1 SNHLY, CDR2 FYNNEI. The CDR3 DNA sequence: TGTGCCAGCAGCGACAGGGGAAGCAATCAGCCCCAGCATTTT. This encodes CASSDRGSNQPQHF.

V and J are TRBV20-1 and TRBJ1-1, with D perhaps matching TRBD1 (6 bases). V was pared by 0 bases and J by 0 bases, with 20 bases between. Germline values: CDR1 DFQATT, CDR2 SNEGSKA (reference sequence). The CDR3 is 18 residues long. In nucleotides, the CDR3 is TGCAGTGCTAGAGATTCTCGGGGGCATGTACCCATGAACACTGAAGCTTTCTTT. Its protein product is CSARDSRGHVPMNTEAFF.

The J gene is TRBJ1-2, the V gene TRBV20-1; D is perhaps TRBD1 (5 bases). V was shortened by 6 bases and J by 6 bases, with 20 bases between the two germline ends. CDR1 and CDR2 (germline): DFQATT, SNEGSKA (reference sequence). The CDR3 sequence is 14 residues long. Here the CDR3 reads CSATTGPGRDGYTF. As DNA, the CDR3 is TGCAGTGCGACGACTGGGCCAGGGAGGGATGGCTACACCTTC.

The gene calls are TRBV29-1 and TRBJ2-2; D possibly matches TRBD1 or TRBD2 (5 bases each). Germline V CDR1 and CDR2: SQVTM, ANQGSEA. V lost 3 bases, J lost 4 bases, and 12 bases lay in between. This CDR3 has 14 amino acids. The CDR3 region is CSVEWERGTGELFF. The CDR3 DNA is TGCAGCGTTGAGTGGGAGAGGGGCACCGGGGAGCTGTTTTTT.